The rows below give T cell receptor beta chains drawn from one sample of a study of cytomegalovirus exposure and HLA in healthy donors. Method: immunoSEQ multiplex PCR; TCRdb's copy keeps in-frame clones and lacks some. The sample contains about 110,000 clones, roughly 80% of which appear only once. The sequenced sample was PBMCs. The receptor set was obtained from a man aged 25 to 45 in good health and CMV-seropositive. CDR3s include the opening cysteine and the closing phenylalanine or tryptophan. Each record gives: CDR3 length, V gene, D gene, J gene, clone size, CDR3 protein, CDR3 DNA. The D gene is left open where the match is weak. Not all rows give a size; the values are once, few, many and, for expanded clones, a class.

14	TRBV2	-	TRBJ1-1	-	CASSEALGNTEAFF	TGTGCCAGCAGTGAAGCACTTGGGAACACTGAAGCTTTCTTT
12	TRBV7-2	-	TRBJ2-5	-	CASSLRRGTQYF	TGTGCCAGCAGCCTTCGAAGGGGGACCCAGTACTTC
12	TRBV30	-	TRBJ1-2	-	CAWTDSRRGYTF	TGTGCCTGGACAGACAGTAGACGTGGCTACACCTTC
15	TRBV2	-	TRBJ2-2	-	CASQNGQGSTGELFF	TGTGCCAGCCAAAACGGGCAGGGGAGCACCGGGGAGCTGTTTTTT
16	TRBV27	TRBD1	TRBJ2-1	-	CASSRPGTGVGNEQFF	TGTGCCAGCAGTCGGCCCGGGACAGGGGTTGGCAATGAGCAGTTCTTC
13	TRBV5-1	-	TRBJ1-5	-	CASSSDINQPQHF	TGTGCCAGCAGCTCGGACATCAATCAGCCCCAGCATTTT
16	TRBV5-1	TRBD1	TRBJ1-4	-	CASSTPDRGPNEKLFF	TGCGCCAGCAGCACACCAGACAGGGGACCGAATGAAAAACTGTTTTTT
17	TRBV5-1	-	TRBJ1-3	-	CASSLAGRGRAWNTIYF	TGCGCCAGCAGCTTGGCCGGTCGGGGGAGGGCGTGGAACACCATATATTTT
14	TRBV7-9	-	TRBJ1-5	once	CASSLTGSNQPQHF	TGTGCCAGCAGCCTTACAGGTTCCAATCAGCCCCAGCATTTT
14	TRBV5-1	-	TRBJ2-2	once	CASSYGQNTGELFF	TGCGCCAGCAGCTACGGACAGAACACCGGGGAGCTGTTTTTT
14	TRBV6-5	-	TRBJ2-7	-	CASRRDTETYEQYF	TGTGCCAGCAGAAGGGACACGGAGACGTACGAGCAGTACTTC
14	TRBV6-1	TRBD1	TRBJ1-6	once	CASDRQGKDSPLHF	TGTGCCAGCGATCGACAGGGGAAGGATTCACCCCTCCACTTT
16	TRBV27	-	TRBJ2-3	-	CASIPRNTGHTDTQYF	TGTGCCAGCATCCCCCGGAACACAGGACACACAGATACGCAGTATTTT
15	TRBV5-4	TRBD1	TRBJ2-3	-	CASSQTGASTDTQYF	TGTGCCAGCAGTCAAACAGGGGCGTCCACAGATACGCAGTATTTT
14	TRBV6-5	-	TRBJ1-2	-	CASSYSPVLYGYTF	TGTGCCAGCAGTTACTCCCCAGTACTATATGGCTACACCTTC